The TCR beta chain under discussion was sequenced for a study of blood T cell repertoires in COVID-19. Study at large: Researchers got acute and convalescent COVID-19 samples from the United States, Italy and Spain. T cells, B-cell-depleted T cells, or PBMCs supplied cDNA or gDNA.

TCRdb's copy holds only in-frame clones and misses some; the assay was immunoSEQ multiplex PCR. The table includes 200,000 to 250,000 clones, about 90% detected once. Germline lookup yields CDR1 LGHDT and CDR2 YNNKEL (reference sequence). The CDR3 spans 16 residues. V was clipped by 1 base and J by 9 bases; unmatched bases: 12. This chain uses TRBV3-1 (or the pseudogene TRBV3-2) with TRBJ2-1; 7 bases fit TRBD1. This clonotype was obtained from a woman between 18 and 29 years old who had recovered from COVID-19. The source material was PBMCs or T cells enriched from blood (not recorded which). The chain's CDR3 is CASSQATQGRQFEQFF. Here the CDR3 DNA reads TGTGCCAGCAGCCAAGCCACACAGGGGCGGCAGTTTGAGCAGTTCTTC.